This T cell receptor beta chain comes out of a study of T cells of healthy individuals. The sample holds many counts of this clonotype. TCRdb processed the 5' RACE reads anew with MiXCR; each CDR3 protein has one entry. The sample consists of approximately 52,000 distinct CDR3 sequences, approximately 15% of them appearing once. The CDR3 runs to 18 residues. CDR1 MNHEY and CDR2 SMNVEV come from the germline V gene (reference sequence). Trimming at V came to 3 bases and at J to 4 bases, leaving 15 bases not matched to a gene. This rearrangement joins TRBV27 to TRBJ2-5; 9 nucleotides line up with TRBD2. This receptor was identified in a human donor in good health. The CDR3 sequence is CASSLEGATAGGRETQYF. In DNA, the CDR3 is TGTGCCAGCAGTTTGGAGGGGGCGACGGCGGGAGGGCGAGAGACCCAGTACTTC.